The present T cell receptor (beta chain) was sequenced within a study of T cell responses to AZD1222 COVID-19 vaccine (dated by TCRdb to the early 2020s). About the investigation overall: A total of around 240 trial participants underwent TCR sequencing, of whom 207 received two doses of AZD1222 and about 25 received two doses of the MenACWY control vaccine. Trial participants were enrolled by age into subgroups of 18-55, 56-69 and 70-plus years, and around 140, 26 and 57 TCR-sequenced participants, respectively, were included in these subgroups.

Study-level results and caveats: The 56-69-year group was small, and its depth increase did not reach significance, likely because of low power. Nearly half of unique spike-specific TCRs reportedly recognized epitopes outside regions mutated in the B.1.351 and B.1.1.7 variants. Because no day 14 peak-response samples were available, repertoires were characterized only after the peak T cell response. The vaccine-associated CD4 TCRs covered the entire spike protein, and the dominant responses fell in regions 160-218 and 743-854. Conclusions about previously exposed vaccinees are limited because only six or seven AZD1222 recipients were SARS-CoV-2 seropositive at baseline. Most participants were white British and females outnumbered males, and the authors suggested that clonal diversity may have been underestimated. After two AZD1222 doses, spike-specific TCR breadth and depth were significantly higher than at day 0 and than in MenACWY recipients.

Based on the germline V gene (reference sequence), the CDR1 and CDR2 sequences are MNHNY and SVGAGI. V drops 3 bases and J drops 0 bases, leaving 9 bases in between. The CDR3, cysteine through phenylalanine, is 15 amino acids long. Only the CDR3 DNA stays, 45 bases, in frame from base 1. Relative to its sample, this clone is medium-sized (0.01 to 0.1%). The clone's antigen remains unknown. Per-base quality was not reported, and no clone a single base away is much larger than it. What this sample's time point label stands for: about 28 days (+/-7) after the second vaccine dose. The treatment or condition label on this specimen signifies: meningococcal conjugate vaccine given as trial control. The vaccinee samples were drawn from two UK trials, COV001 and COV002, one of which was a single-blind randomized controlled phase 2/3 trial testing AZD1222 (ChAdOx1 nCoV-19) in healthy adults. For TCRbeta chain sequencing, PBMC samples were collected from trial participants at day 0 and at day 28 after the second dose.

The CDR3 regions of human TCRbeta chains were analyzed by immunosequencing. Concerning the study's data processing: Repertoire TCRs were checked for matches against a reference library of SARS-CoV-2-specific TCRs that had been generated using the MIRA antigen-specificity platform. Breadth was defined as the fraction of unique TCRs that were SARS-CoV-2-associated, and depth was defined as the fraction of total T cells that were SARS-CoV-2-associated. Using the MIRA data, every spike-specific TCR was mapped to the spike region that the TCR reacted to and assigned to either a CD4 or a CD8 class. Log10-transformed breadth and depth values were compared by one-way ANOVA with Sidak's multiple comparisons tests. TCRdb provides this immuneACCESS table in a form limited to in-frame rearrangements. Some clones are lacking; in checked studies, under half of them reflect an unresolved V gene, and why the rest are absent is not known. Clone size and the V and J calls come from that table; the DNA yielded D and trimming. For this sample the table gives fewer than 80,000 clones, of which more than 70% were detected only once. More than 8.5% of the sample belongs to the ten largest clones.

The receptor was derived from an adult who received the MenACWY meningococcal vaccine as a control. Recombination linked TRBV6-6 to TRBJ2-1, with no reliable assignment of the D segment. The starting material was peripheral blood, obtained 28 days after the second dose of the MenACWY control vaccine. CDR3 region: CASSYNSPSYNEQFF. The bases are TGTGCCAGCAGTTATAACAGCCCCTCCTACAATGAGCAGTTCTTC.